One sample yielded the 24 T cell receptor beta chains listed below, sequenced in a study of T cell repertoires in cytomegalovirus infection. TCRdb processed the reads anew with MiXCR; each CDR3 protein has one entry. This table holds some 700,000 distinct CDR3 sequences, around 31% found once. For these receptors, no antigen is known. Sequenced here: cultured PBMCs, sampled from culture after CMV antigen stimulation. The receptors were gathered from a human donor in good health (CMV status not recorded). Some clones in this sample may be carry-over from other donors' samples.

The V call is TRBV7-2, the J call TRBJ2-1; D possibly corresponds to TRBD2 (6 bases). V was trimmed by 6 bases and J by 0 bases, leaving 15 bases between them. The CDR3 runs to 16 residues. The germline CDR1 and CDR2 sequences are SGHTA and FQGNSA. This CDR3 is CASRIRVGGSYNEQFF. DNA for the CDR3: TGTGCCAGCAGGATACGCGTGGGGGGCTCCTACAATGAGCAGTTCTTC.

The chain combines TRBV7-9 with TRBJ1-1, with TRBD1 matching 9 bases. With V trimmed by 3 bases and J by 7 bases, 3 bases remained unmatched. CDR1 SEHNR and CDR2 FQNEAQ come from the germline V gene (reference sequence). The CDR3 is made up of 13 amino acids. In DNA form, the CDR3 reads TGTGCCAGCAGCTTTCCGGACAGGGGTGAAGCTTTCTTT. As protein: CASSFPDRGEAFF. The variable domain in full, completed from reference TRBV7-9 and TRBJ1-1, reads DTGVSQNPRHKITKRGQNVTFRCDPISEHNRLYWYRQTLGQGPEFLTYFQNEAQLEKSRLLSDRFSAERPKGSFSTLEIQRTEQGDSAMYLCASSFPDRGEAFFGQGTRLTVV.

This clonotype has a count of ten or more. The CDR3 is CASSLDPGQPSSGANVLTF. The CDR3 DNA reads as TGTGCCAGCAGCTTAGATCCGGGACAGCCTAGCTCTGGGGCCAACGTCCTGACTTTC. This chain uses TRBV7-6 with TRBJ2-6; 7 nucleotides align to TRBD1. Germline V gene lookup returns CDR1 SGHVS and CDR2 FNYEAQ. The J segment lost 0 bases and the V segment lost 1 base, leaving 9 bases of the junction unmatched. This CDR3 is 19 amino acids long.

This clonotype was counted many times. V and J are TRBV7-2 and TRBJ2-7, with D possibly matching TRBD2 (6 bases). V was trimmed by 5 bases and J by 2 bases, leaving 16 bases between them. The CDR3 is 15 residues long. The germline V gene has CDR1 SGHTA and CDR2 FQGNSA. For the CDR3, the DNA is TGTGCCAGCAGCCCGGGACTTTCGGAAACCTACGAGCAGTACTTC. This gives the protein CASSPGLSETYEQYF.

The V gene is TRBV7-9, the J gene TRBJ2-5; D call uncertain. The V end lost 10 bases, the J end lost 2 bases, and 11 bases lay between the germline ends. CDR3 length equals 12 residues. The germline V gene has CDR1 SEHNR and CDR2 FQNEAQ (reference sequence). DNA for the CDR3: TGTGCCACCAACCTAGTTCAAGAGACCCAGTACTTC. This codes for CATNLVQETQYF.

This clonotype was detected a few times. V is TRBV7-3 and J is TRBJ2-5; possible D gene TRBD2, 6 bases. CDR1 is SGHTA and CDR2 is FQGTGA in the germline V gene. CDR3 length equals 15 residues. V lost 2 bases to trimming and J lost 4 bases, with 14 bases between them. The CDR3 DNA is TGTGCCAGCAGCTTATCCAGGACTACACGAGAGACCCAGTACTTC. Its protein is CASSLSRTTRETQYF.

V gene TRBV12-5 combines with J gene TRBJ2-3; D is unresolved. Trimming cost V 7 bases and J 4 bases, with 18 bases left between them. The CDR3 is made up of 15 amino acids. Germline CDR1 and CDR2: LGHNT and FRNRAP. CDR3 nucleotides: TGTGCTAGTGCCCTGGGGTCCGGCACAGCAGATACGCAGTATTTT. This encodes CASALGSGTADTQYF.

Details on this clonotype: Mismatch with germline at one junction end may stem from a read error. The rearrangement uses TRBV19 and TRBJ2-1; D unclear. The CDR3 covers 16 residues. Germline values: CDR1 LNHDA, CDR2 SQIVND (reference sequence). CDR3 nucleotide sequence: TGTGCCAGTAGTTTTTCCTGGGGTCCCTCCTACAATGAGCGGTTCTTC. It encodes CASSFSWGPSYNERFF. The full variable domain, in which reference TRBV19 and TRBJ2-1 provide the parts outside the CDR3, is DGGITQSPKYLFRKEGQNVTLSCEQNLNHDAMYWYRQDPGQGLRLIYYSQIVNDFQKGDIAEGYSVSREKKESFPLTVTSAQKNPTAFYLCASSFSWGPSYNERFFGPGTRLTVL.

The V and J genes are TRBV7-6 and TRBJ2-5; D is uncertain. The germline V gene encodes CDR1 SGHVS and CDR2 FNYEAQ. This CDR3 spans 14 amino acids. Between the trimmed V and J ends, which lost 1 base and 2 bases, there was a span of 8 bases. The CDR3 nucleotides read TGTGCCAGCAGCTTAGAGGCAGGTCAAGAGACCCAGTACTTC. Amino acids: CASSLEAGQETQYF.

The rearrangement joins TRBV20-1 to TRBJ2-3; maybe TRBD2 (6 bases). The V end lost 6 bases, the J end lost 6 bases, and 10 bases lay between the germline ends. Germline-derived CDR1 and CDR2 are DFQATT and SNEGSKA (reference sequence). CDR3 size: 11 residues. The CDR3 spells CSARLVDTQYF. The CDR3 bases are TGCAGTGCCAGACTAGTCGATACGCAGTATTTT.

The chain links TRBV7-2 to TRBJ2-5; the match to TRBD2 covers 14 bases. Trimming cost V 4 bases and J 7 bases; bases outside gene matches: 11. Germline V lookup: CDR1 SGHTA, CDR2 FQGNSA. CDR3 length equals 17 residues. This CDR3 is CASSSEPGLAGVGTQYF. DNA for the CDR3: TGTGCCAGCAGCTCCGAACCGGGACTAGCGGGGGTAGGGACCCAGTACTTC.

V gene TRBV10-2 combines with J gene TRBJ2-3, with no clear D. The germline V and J ends were trimmed by 0 bases and 7 bases, with 14 bases remaining between them. CDR3 size: 15 residues. Germline V gene data show CDR1 as WSHSY and CDR2 as SAAADI. The CDR3 DNA follows: TGCGCCAGCAGTGAGTCGAAACCCGTATCCTATACGCAGTATTTT. Translation: CASSESKPVSYTQYF.

The J gene is TRBJ2-7, the V gene TRBV6-1, with a tentative D call TRBD2 (5 bases). The CDR3 covers 16 residues. V lost 4 bases to trimming and J lost 1 base, with 17 bases between them. Germline loops: CDR1 MNHNS, CDR2 SASEGT. The CDR3 nucleotides are TGTGCCAGCAGTGGAGGGTTGAGCCAGACTTCCTACGAGCAGTACTTC. Its protein is CASSGGLSQTSYEQYF.

This chain connects TRBV6-8 to TRBJ1-1, with TRBD1 as a possible D gene (6 bases). Germline CDR1 is MNHGY and CDR2 is SAAAGT. The CDR3 contains 14 residues. V lost 5 bases to trimming and J lost 4 bases, with 14 bases between them. The chain's CDR3 is CASSTTGGGTEAFF. The CDR3 nucleotides are TGTGCCAGCAGTACTACTGGAGGGGGCACTGAAGCTTTCTTT.

This clonotype was seen only a few times. The V and J genes are TRBV7-8 and TRBJ2-3, with a weak D call TRBD2 (6 bases). V was clipped by 2 bases and J by 2 bases, with 11 bases between them. Germline assignment: CDR1 SGHVS and CDR2 FQNEAQ. This CDR3 has 15 amino acids. CDR3 sequence (DNA): TGTGCCAGCAGCTTATCGGCTAGCGTCACAGATACGCAGTATTTT. Translation: CASSLSASVTDTQYF.

The chain links TRBV28 to TRBJ1-5, with no clear D. This CDR3 is 15 amino acids long. Trimming took off 7 bases at V and 0 bases at J, with 13 bases between the two ends. From germline, CDR1 is MDHEN and CDR2 SYDVKM. In DNA, the CDR3 is TGTGCCAGCACCGACCCACCAGTTAGCAATCAGCCCCAGCATTTT. Translated, it gives CASTDPPVSNQPQHF.

J is TRBJ2-7 and V is TRBV10-3; D not certain. CDR1 ENHRY and CDR2 SYGVKD come from the germline V gene. This CDR3 has 12 residues. V dropped 11 bases and J dropped 6 bases, with 17 bases sitting between them. The CDR3 region is CAVRSSLSEQYF. The CDR3 DNA sequence: TGTGCCGTAAGGTCCTCCCTCTCCGAGCAGTACTTC.

The chain has TRBV14 and TRBJ1-6; D perhaps matches TRBD1 (5 bases). The CDR3 totals 14 residues. V was pared by 1 base and J by 8 bases, with 9 bases between. Germline V gives CDR1 SGHDN, CDR2 FVKESK. The CDR3 DNA is TGTGCCAGCAGCCAAGCCTCCAGGGATTCACCCCTCCACTTT. As protein: CASSQASRDSPLHF.

The CDR3 spells CASSTVTPGLAGVSDTQYF. The CDR3 coding sequence is TGTGCCAGCAGCACTGTAACACCGGGACTAGCGGGAGTTTCGGATACGCAGTATTTT. The chain is built from TRBV7-2 and TRBJ2-3, with 14 bases fitting TRBD2. Trimming cost V 5 bases and J 6 bases; bases outside gene matches: 16. Germline V lookup: CDR1 SGHTA, CDR2 FQGNSA. This CDR3 contains 19 residues.

This clonotype was seen a few times. V gene TRBV6-6 combines with J gene TRBJ1-5, with TRBD1 identical over 10 bases. With 8 bases clipped from V and 0 bases from J, the junction kept 4 bases outside the gene matches. Germline CDR1 is MNHNY and CDR2 is SVGAGI (reference sequence). This CDR3 is built from 15 residues. The CDR3 DNA reads as TGTGCCAGCGGGACAGGGGTTTATAGCAATCAGCCCCAGCATTTT. Translating it yields CASGTGVYSNQPQHF.

This clonotype was picked up a small number of times. The chain uses TRBV7-2 and TRBJ2-5; D might be TRBD1 or TRBD2, each matching 5 bases. The V and J ends lost 2 bases and 3 bases respectively, with 10 bases between them. The CDR3 runs 14 residues. Germline loops: CDR1 SGHTA, CDR2 FQGNSA. CDR3 sequence: CASSLQRGEETQYF. CDR3 coding DNA: TGTGCCAGCAGCTTACAAAGAGGGGAAGAGACCCAGTACTTC.

The V call is TRBV2, the J call TRBJ2-3; 13 nucleotides align to TRBD2. The germline V gene has CDR1 SNHLY and CDR2 FYNNEI. This CDR3 region has 15 residues. V trimming: 8 bases; J trimming: 7 bases; junction bases outside the gene matches: 9. The CDR3 DNA reads as TGTGCCAGCTGTCTTCGGACTAGCGGGAGTTATACGCAGTATTTT. It codes for CASCLRTSGSYTQYF. The full variable domain, rest sourced from reference TRBV2 and TRBJ2-3, is EPEVTQTPSHQVTQMGQEVILRCVPISNHLYFYWYRQILGQKVEFLVSFYNNEISEKSEIFDDQFSVERPDGSNFTLKIRSTKLEDSAMYFCASCLRTSGSYTQYFGPGTRLTVL.

This rearrangement joins TRBV7-2 to TRBJ2-1, with D tentatively TRBD1 or TRBD2 (5 bases each). Trimming stripped 2 bases from V and 10 bases from J, with 6 bases between. This CDR3 region has 11 residues. Germline V CDR1 and CDR2: SGHTA, FQGNSA. Written as DNA, the CDR3 is TGTGCCAGCAGCTTATGGGGGGAGCAGTTCTTC. Translated: CASSLWGEQFF. The full variable domain, with the rest looked up from reference TRBV7-2 and TRBJ2-1, is GAGVSQSPSNKVTEKGKDVELRCDPISGHTALYWYRQSLGQGLEFLIYFQGNSAPDKSGLPSDRFSAERTGGSVSTLTIQRTQQEDSAVYLCASSLWGEQFFGPGTRLTVL.

This clonotype showed up many times. This chain uses TRBV7-2 with TRBJ2-5; TRBD1 is a possible D gene (6 bases). The ends were cut back, 5 bases at V and 0 bases at J, with 22 bases in the middle. The CDR3 is 18 residues long. The germline V gene has CDR1 SGHTA and CDR2 FQGNSA. The CDR3 is CASSLQRRGWGYQETQYF. Written as DNA, the CDR3 is TGTGCCAGCAGCCTACAGCGCAGGGGTTGGGGGTACCAAGAGACCCAGTACTTC.